A selection of T cell receptor beta chains follows, all from one sample in a study of blood T cell repertoires in COVID-19. Sequencing used immunoSEQ multiplex PCR; TCRdb keeps in-frame clones, though not all of them. The data show more than 300,000 clones, approximately 88% seen once. Source material: peripheral blood. The receptors come from a man younger than 30 who had recovered from COVID-19. Both conserved end residues are part of each CDR3. Each record gives: J gene, clone size, V gene, D gene, CDR3 DNA, CDR3 protein. D genes are given only for firm matches. Part of the rows lack a size; the others show once, few, many or a class for expanded clones.

j_call: TRBJ2-7; clone_size: -; v_call: TRBV16; d_call: -; cdr3_nt: TGTGCCAGCAGCCAATTTCCAGGGGCAGGCTACGAGCAGTACTTC; cdr3_aa: CASSQFPGAGYEQYF
j_call: TRBJ1-3; clone_size: -; v_call: TRBV5-1; d_call: -; cdr3_nt: TGCGCCAGCAGCTTGACGGAGCCCTCTGGAAACACCATATATTTT; cdr3_aa: CASSLTEPSGNTIYF
j_call: TRBJ1-2; clone_size: many; v_call: TRBV7-2; d_call: -; cdr3_nt: TGTGCCAGCAGCCCCCAAACAGGAAACTATGGCTACACCTTC; cdr3_aa: CASSPQTGNYGYTF
j_call: TRBJ1-5; clone_size: -; v_call: TRBV12-3/TRBV12-4; d_call: -; cdr3_nt: TGTGCCAGCCTATCATATCAGGGCCAGCCCCAGCATTTT; cdr3_aa: CASLSYQGQPQHF
j_call: TRBJ2-5; clone_size: -; v_call: TRBV28; d_call: TRBD1; cdr3_nt: TGTGCCAGCAGCCCATCGGGACAGGGGGTAGAAGAGACCCAGTACTTC; cdr3_aa: CASSPSGQGVEETQYF
j_call: TRBJ2-1; clone_size: -; v_call: TRBV13; d_call: -; cdr3_nt: TGTGCCAGCAGAGTGGCGGGGTCCCTTGACAATGAGCAGTTCTTC; cdr3_aa: CASRVAGSLDNEQFF
j_call: TRBJ1-1; clone_size: -; v_call: TRBV6-5; d_call: TRBD1; cdr3_nt: TGTGCCAGCAGTTGGACAGGGGGAATGAACACTGAAGCTTTCTTT; cdr3_aa: CASSWTGGMNTEAFF
j_call: TRBJ1-1; clone_size: -; v_call: TRBV5-8; d_call: TRBD1; cdr3_nt: TGTGCCAGCAGCTCGGGACAGGGCTATGCCACTGAAGCTTTCTTT; cdr3_aa: CASSSGQGYATEAFF
j_call: TRBJ2-7; clone_size: -; v_call: TRBV9; d_call: -; cdr3_nt: TGTGCCAGCAGTATGATTGGGGGAGGCGAGCAGTACTTC; cdr3_aa: CASSMIGGGEQYF
j_call: TRBJ2-7; clone_size: -; v_call: TRBV7-6; d_call: -; cdr3_nt: TGTGCCAGCAGCTTAGGAAATCGCAGGGGCGCTGGATACGAGCAGTACTTC; cdr3_aa: CASSLGNRRGAGYEQYF
j_call: TRBJ1-2; clone_size: -; v_call: TRBV7-9; d_call: TRBD1; cdr3_nt: TGTGCCAGCAGCTTACCGCGGACAGGGGATTTATATGGCTACACCTTC; cdr3_aa: CASSLPRTGDLYGYTF
j_call: TRBJ2-7; clone_size: -; v_call: TRBV11-2; d_call: -; cdr3_nt: TGTGCCAGCAGCCTACAGGGTTACGAGCAGTACTTC; cdr3_aa: CASSLQGYEQYF
j_call: TRBJ1-4; clone_size: -; v_call: TRBV20-1; d_call: TRBD1; cdr3_nt: TGCAGTGCTAGTATTCGGGGACAGGGAGATGAAAAACTGTTTTTT; cdr3_aa: CSASIRGQGDEKLFF
j_call: TRBJ1-6; clone_size: -; v_call: TRBV27; d_call: -; cdr3_nt: TGTGCCAGCAGCCCGATTCCGGACCGAGGGTCACCCCTCCACTTT; cdr3_aa: CASSPIPDRGSPLHF
j_call: TRBJ1-4; clone_size: -; v_call: TRBV7-2; d_call: -; cdr3_nt: TGTGCCAGCAGCTTAGCTCGGACGGGAAATGAAAAACTGTTTTTT; cdr3_aa: CASSLARTGNEKLFF
j_call: TRBJ2-1; clone_size: -; v_call: TRBV6-5; d_call: TRBD1; cdr3_nt: TGTGCCAGCACGGCGGGACAGGGCTCCTACAATGAGCAGTTCTTC; cdr3_aa: CASTAGQGSYNEQFF
j_call: TRBJ2-5; clone_size: -; v_call: TRBV28; d_call: TRBD1; cdr3_nt: TGTGCCAGCAGTTCCGGGACAGTACAAGAGACCCAGTACTTC; cdr3_aa: CASSSGTVQETQYF
j_call: TRBJ1-1; clone_size: -; v_call: TRBV5-4; d_call: -; cdr3_nt: TGTGCCAGCAGCTTCTATCAATCGAACAGTGAAGCTTTCTTT; cdr3_aa: CASSFYQSNSEAFF
j_call: TRBJ2-7; clone_size: -; v_call: TRBV4-2; d_call: -; cdr3_nt: TGTGCCAGCAGCCAATCAGGGGCGCCCATCTACGAGCAGTACTTC; cdr3_aa: CASSQSGAPIYEQYF
j_call: TRBJ2-6; clone_size: -; v_call: TRBV2; d_call: -; cdr3_nt: TGTGCCAGCACCAGGACAAGAGATGGGGCCAACGTCCTGACTTTC; cdr3_aa: CASTRTRDGANVLTF
j_call: TRBJ2-7; clone_size: -; v_call: TRBV15; d_call: TRBD2; cdr3_nt: TGTGCCACCAGCAGAGAACGGGAGGTGGCTAGCGGGTTCTACGAGCAGTACTTC; cdr3_aa: CATSREREVASGFYEQYF
j_call: TRBJ1-5; clone_size: -; v_call: TRBV7-9; d_call: TRBD1; cdr3_nt: TGTGCCAGCAGCGCCGGGACAGGGGGTGGTCAGCCCCAGCATTTT; cdr3_aa: CASSAGTGGGQPQHF
j_call: TRBJ2-1; clone_size: -; v_call: TRBV13; d_call: TRBD2; cdr3_nt: TGTGCCAGCAGCTTAGGGGGACTAGCGGATGAGCAGTTCTTC; cdr3_aa: CASSLGGLADEQFF
j_call: TRBJ1-4; clone_size: -; v_call: TRBV3-1/TRBV3-2; d_call: -; cdr3_nt: TGTGCCAGCAGCCTCCGGGAAACGTCGACTAATGAAAAACTGTTTTTT; cdr3_aa: CASSLRETSTNEKLFF
j_call: TRBJ2-7; clone_size: -; v_call: TRBV3-1/TRBV3-2; d_call: TRBD2; cdr3_nt: TGTGCCAGCAGCCCCCGGGAGGCCACCTACGAGCAGTACTTC; cdr3_aa: CASSPREATYEQYF
j_call: TRBJ2-7; clone_size: -; v_call: TRBV6-5; d_call: TRBD1; cdr3_nt: TGTGCCAGCAGTCCTCGGACAGGGGGCTACGAGCAGTACTTC; cdr3_aa: CASSPRTGGYEQYF
j_call: TRBJ2-1; clone_size: few; v_call: TRBV27; d_call: TRBD1; cdr3_nt: TGTGCCAGCAGTCCGGGACAGGTGAATGAGCAGTTCTTC; cdr3_aa: CASSPGQVNEQFF
j_call: TRBJ1-2; clone_size: -; v_call: TRBV19; d_call: TRBD1; cdr3_nt: TGTGCCAGTATCATCGGGACAGGGGGCGCAAATGGCTACACCTTC; cdr3_aa: CASIIGTGGANGYTF
j_call: TRBJ1-1; clone_size: -; v_call: TRBV7-6; d_call: TRBD1; cdr3_nt: TGTGCCAGCAGCTTAGGGACAGGGTTCGCTGAAGCTTTCTTT; cdr3_aa: CASSLGTGFAEAFF
j_call: TRBJ2-7; clone_size: -; v_call: TRBV7-2; d_call: -; cdr3_nt: TGTGCCAGCAGCTTTGGCAGTGACTACGAGCAGTACTTC; cdr3_aa: CASSFGSDYEQYF
j_call: TRBJ1-3; clone_size: -; v_call: TRBV5-6; d_call: TRBD1; cdr3_nt: TGTGCCAGCAGTTCGCCCGGGACAGGGGGCCGGGCGGGAAACACCATATATTTT; cdr3_aa: CASSSPGTGGRAGNTIYF
j_call: TRBJ1-5; clone_size: -; v_call: TRBV5-1; d_call: -; cdr3_nt: TGCGCCAGCAGCTTAGGGTCGGGGAACAATCAGCCCCAGCATTTT; cdr3_aa: CASSLGSGNNQPQHF
j_call: TRBJ2-5; clone_size: -; v_call: TRBV7-2; d_call: TRBD2; cdr3_nt: TGTGCCAGCAGCTCCAGTGTTGCTAGCGGGGGGGCCGGGGAGACCCAGTACTTC; cdr3_aa: CASSSSVASGGAGETQYF
j_call: TRBJ2-7; clone_size: -; v_call: TRBV4-2; d_call: TRBD1; cdr3_nt: TGTGCCAGCAGCCAGCAAACAGGGGGCAGTAACTACGAGCAGTACTTC; cdr3_aa: CASSQQTGGSNYEQYF
j_call: TRBJ1-3; clone_size: once; v_call: TRBV7-9; d_call: -; cdr3_nt: TGTGCCAGCAGCCCCTACTCTGGAAACACCATATATTTT; cdr3_aa: CASSPYSGNTIYF
j_call: TRBJ1-6; clone_size: -; v_call: TRBV2; d_call: -; cdr3_nt: TGTGCCAGCAAAAACTCTCATAATTCACCCCTCCACTTT; cdr3_aa: CASKNSHNSPLHF
j_call: TRBJ2-5; clone_size: once; v_call: TRBV5-1; d_call: TRBD1; cdr3_nt: TGCGCCAGCAGCCGGACCGCGACAGGGGAAGAGACCCAGTACTTC; cdr3_aa: CASSRTATGEETQYF
j_call: TRBJ2-1; clone_size: few; v_call: TRBV7-9; d_call: TRBD2; cdr3_nt: TGTGCCAGCAGCCCACACTCGACTAGCGTGGATCTGTTCTTC; cdr3_aa: CASSPHSTSVDLFF
j_call: TRBJ2-6; clone_size: -; v_call: TRBV7-2; d_call: -; cdr3_nt: TGTGCCAGCAGGCGAACAGGGGGGGGAGCTGGGGCCAACGTCCTGACTTTC; cdr3_aa: CASRRTGGGAGANVLTF
j_call: TRBJ1-4; clone_size: -; v_call: TRBV3-1/TRBV3-2; d_call: TRBD1; cdr3_nt: TGTGCCAGCAGCCTATCCTACAGGGGAACTAATGAAAAACTGTTTTTT; cdr3_aa: CASSLSYRGTNEKLFF
j_call: TRBJ2-1; clone_size: -; v_call: TRBV3-1/TRBV3-2; d_call: TRBD2; cdr3_nt: TGTGCCAGCAGCTACAGTCCCGGGACTAGCGGGAACGGTGGCTCCTACAATGAGCAGTTCTTC; cdr3_aa: CASSYSPGTSGNGGSYNEQFF
j_call: TRBJ2-7; clone_size: -; v_call: TRBV7-3; d_call: TRBD2; cdr3_nt: TGTGCCAGCAGCCTCTCAACGGGAGGGTTCTACGAGCAGTACTTC; cdr3_aa: CASSLSTGGFYEQYF
j_call: TRBJ1-5; clone_size: -; v_call: TRBV19; d_call: TRBD1; cdr3_nt: TGTGCCAGTCACCTTGGGACAGGGGCGAGCAATCAGCCCCAGCATTTT; cdr3_aa: CASHLGTGASNQPQHF
j_call: TRBJ2-5; clone_size: -; v_call: TRBV29-1; d_call: -; cdr3_nt: TGCAGCGTTGTGGACAGTTTGAGGCAAGAGACCCAGTACTTC; cdr3_aa: CSVVDSLRQETQYF
j_call: TRBJ1-4; clone_size: -; v_call: TRBV19; d_call: TRBD1; cdr3_nt: TGTGCCAGTAAAAAGACAGGGGGAAGTGAAAAACTGTTTTTT; cdr3_aa: CASKKTGGSEKLFF
j_call: TRBJ2-2; clone_size: -; v_call: TRBV2; d_call: -; cdr3_nt: TGTGCCAGCAGTGATGAGGGTCGCGGGGAGCTGTTTTTT; cdr3_aa: CASSDEGRGELFF
j_call: TRBJ1-5; clone_size: -; v_call: TRBV7-9; d_call: TRBD1; cdr3_nt: TGTGCCAGCAGCGGCAGGGGGCCCCAGCCCCAGCATTTT; cdr3_aa: CASSGRGPQPQHF
j_call: TRBJ1-5; clone_size: -; v_call: TRBV6-1; d_call: -; cdr3_nt: TGTGCCAGCAGTGAAGCAAGAGGGCTTCCCGGGCCCCAGCATTTT; cdr3_aa: CASSEARGLPGPQHF
j_call: TRBJ2-1; clone_size: -; v_call: TRBV19; d_call: -; cdr3_nt: TGTGCCAGTAGTGGCCGGGACTGGTGGGGCAATGAGCAGTTCTTC; cdr3_aa: CASSGRDWWGNEQFF
j_call: TRBJ1-1; clone_size: -; v_call: TRBV7-9; d_call: -; cdr3_nt: TGTGCCAGCAGCTACACAGAGAACACTGAAGCTTTCTTT; cdr3_aa: CASSYTENTEAFF
j_call: TRBJ2-1; clone_size: -; v_call: TRBV19; d_call: TRBD1; cdr3_nt: TGTGCCACCTCCAAACCCCGGACAGGGGTTTTGTCCTACAATGAGCAGTTCTTC; cdr3_aa: CATSKPRTGVLSYNEQFF